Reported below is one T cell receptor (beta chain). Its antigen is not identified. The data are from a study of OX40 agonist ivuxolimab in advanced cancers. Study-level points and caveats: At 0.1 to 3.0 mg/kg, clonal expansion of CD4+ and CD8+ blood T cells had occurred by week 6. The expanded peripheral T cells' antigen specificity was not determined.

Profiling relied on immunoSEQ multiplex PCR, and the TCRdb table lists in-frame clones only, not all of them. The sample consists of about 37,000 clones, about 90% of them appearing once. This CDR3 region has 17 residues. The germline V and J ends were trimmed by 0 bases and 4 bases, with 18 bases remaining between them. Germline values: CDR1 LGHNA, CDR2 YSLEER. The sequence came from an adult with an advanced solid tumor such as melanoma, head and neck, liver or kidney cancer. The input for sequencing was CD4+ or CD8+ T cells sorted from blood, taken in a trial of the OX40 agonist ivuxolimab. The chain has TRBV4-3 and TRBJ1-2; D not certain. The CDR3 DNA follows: TGCGCCAGCAGCCAAGATCCGGAGACAAGCTCCGTCTATGGCTACACCTTC. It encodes CASSQDPETSSVYGYTF.